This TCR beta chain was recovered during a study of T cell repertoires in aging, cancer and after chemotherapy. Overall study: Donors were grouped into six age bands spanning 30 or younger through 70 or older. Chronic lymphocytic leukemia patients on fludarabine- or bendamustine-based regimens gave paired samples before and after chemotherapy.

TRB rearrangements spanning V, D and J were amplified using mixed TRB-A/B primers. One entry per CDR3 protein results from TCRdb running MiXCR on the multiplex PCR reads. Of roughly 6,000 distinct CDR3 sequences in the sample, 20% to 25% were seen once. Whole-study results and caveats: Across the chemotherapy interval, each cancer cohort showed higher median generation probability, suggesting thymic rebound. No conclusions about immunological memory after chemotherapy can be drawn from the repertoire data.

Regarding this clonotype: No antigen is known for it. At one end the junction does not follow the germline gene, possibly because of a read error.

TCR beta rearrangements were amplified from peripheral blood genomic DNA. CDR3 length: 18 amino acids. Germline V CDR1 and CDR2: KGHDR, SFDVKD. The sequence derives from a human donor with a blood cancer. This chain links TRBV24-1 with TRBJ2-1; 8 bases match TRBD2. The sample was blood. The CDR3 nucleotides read TGTGCCACCAGTGATTTTACTAGCGGCTCCGGGCCCTACTATGAGCAGTTCTTC. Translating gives CATSDFTSGSGPYYEQFF.